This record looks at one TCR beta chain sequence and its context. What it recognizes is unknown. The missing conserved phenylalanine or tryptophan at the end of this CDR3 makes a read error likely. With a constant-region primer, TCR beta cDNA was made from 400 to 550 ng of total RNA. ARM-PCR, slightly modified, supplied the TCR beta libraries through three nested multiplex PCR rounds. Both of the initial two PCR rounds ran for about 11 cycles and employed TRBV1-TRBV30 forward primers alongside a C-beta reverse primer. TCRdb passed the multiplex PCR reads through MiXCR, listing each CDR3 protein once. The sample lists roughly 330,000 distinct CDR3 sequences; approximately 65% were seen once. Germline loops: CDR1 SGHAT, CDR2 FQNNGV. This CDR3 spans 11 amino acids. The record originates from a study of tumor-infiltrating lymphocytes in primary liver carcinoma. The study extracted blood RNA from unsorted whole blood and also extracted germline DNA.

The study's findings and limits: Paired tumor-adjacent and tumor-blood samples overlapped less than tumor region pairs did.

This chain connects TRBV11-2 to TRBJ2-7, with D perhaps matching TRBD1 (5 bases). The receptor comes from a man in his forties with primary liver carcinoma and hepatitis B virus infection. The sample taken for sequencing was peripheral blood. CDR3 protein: CASRQSYEQYS. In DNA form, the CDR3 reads TGTGCTAGCCGACAGTCCTACGAGCAGTACTCC.